This T cell receptor beta chain was profiled in a study of blood T cells in healthy people across ages. A second roughly 6 to 11 cycle PCR used barcoded and J-beta primers. TCRdb used MiXCR to reprocess the 5' RACE reads, holding one entry per CDR3 protein. This table holds 590,000 or so distinct CDR3 sequences, roughly 31% found once. This clonotype was observed many times. This CDR3 region has 16 residues. Germline assignment: CDR1 DFQATT and CDR2 SNEGSKA (reference sequence). V was shortened by 0 bases and J by 0 bases, with 14 bases between the two germline ends. The clonotype was recovered from a woman of 80 years or more in good health. This rearrangement joins TRBV20-1 to TRBJ1-1, with D uncertain. The sample consisted of blood. The CDR3 reads CSARDRRVSLNTEAFF. In DNA, the CDR3 is TGCAGTGCTAGAGATCGGAGGGTGAGTCTGAACACTGAAGCTTTCTTT.